One T cell receptor beta chain is described in this entry. It has no known antigen specificity. Qualities for individual bases were not recorded, and no much larger clone is one base off. The CDR3 regions of human TCRbeta chains were subjected to immunosequencing. For the original study's pipeline: TCRs in the repertoires were compared against a reference library of SARS-CoV-2-specific TCRs that had been generated with the MIRA antigen-specificity platform. Breadth was defined as the fraction of unique TCRs that were SARS-CoV-2-associated, and depth was defined as the fraction of total T cells that were SARS-CoV-2-associated. Each spike-specific TCR was assigned to its reactive spike region and to a CD4 or CD8 class using the MIRA data. Log10-transformed breadth and depth values were compared by one-way ANOVA with Sidak's multiple comparisons tests. TCRdb's version of the immuneACCESS table is confined to in-frame rearrangements and falls short of the full clone set. An unresolved V gene accounts for under half of the shortfall where checked; the remainder is of unknown origin. The DNA gave D and trimming, while V, J and clone size come from that table. For this sample the table gives about 110,000 clones, of which 85% to 90% were detected only once. In total, the top ten clones hold roughly 4.2% of the sample.

Including cysteine and phenylalanine, the CDR3 has 13 amino acids. Of the read, only the CDR3 DNA is kept; its 39 bases are in frame from base 1. From the germline V gene (reference sequence), CDR1 is LNHNV and CDR2 is YYDKDF. Trimming removed 3 bases from V and 2 bases from J, leaving 7 bases between the germline ends. This sample was included in a study of T cell responses to AZD1222 COVID-19 vaccine (dated by TCRdb to the early 2020s). Turning to the overall study: AZD1222 recipients given second doses at about 4 weeks or at about 12 weeks were pooled, since spike-specific TCR depth and breadth were not found to differ between the two schedules. TCR sequencing covered some 250 trial participants: some 210 given two doses of AZD1222 and 26 given two doses of MenACWY control vaccine. Trial participants were enrolled by age into 18-55, 56-69 and 70-plus year subgroups, with 148, 28 and 57 TCR-sequenced participants respectively. Study-level results and caveats: Participants were mostly white British and included more females than males, and it was suggested by the authors that clonal diversity may have been underestimated. No day 14 peak-response samples were available, so repertoires were characterized only after the peak T cell response. Nearly half of unique spike-specific TCRs reportedly recognized epitopes outside regions mutated in the B.1.351 and B.1.1.7 variants. Spike-specific TCR breadth and depth rose significantly after two AZD1222 doses compared with day 0 and with MenACWY recipients. Conclusions about previously exposed vaccinees are limited because only five to seven AZD1222 recipients were SARS-CoV-2 seropositive at baseline. In the small 56-69-year group, the increase in depth fell short of significance, most likely because of low power. CD4 TCRs associated with the vaccine covered the entire spike protein, and the dominant responses were in regions 160-218 and 743-854.

Sample time point, as interpreted from the label and publication: baseline before first vaccination. Vaccinee samples came from UK trials COV001 and COV002, including a single-blind randomized controlled phase 2/3 trial of AZD1222 (ChAdOx1 nCoV-19) in healthy adults. For TCRbeta chain sequencing, PBMC samples from trial participants were taken at day 0 and at day 28 after the second dose. This receptor was taken from an adult in good health. Rearrangement joined TRBV15 to TRBJ2-5; matching of 6 bases hints at TRBD1 as the D gene. The starting material was peripheral blood, obtained on day 0 of AZD1222 vaccination. The DNA is as follows: TGTGCCACCAGCAGGGACAGACAAGAGACCCAGTACTTC. The translation is CATSRDRQETQYF.